The clone carrying this T cell receptor (beta chain) was counted a single time. These data come from a study of control samples from healthy donors and cancer patients. V was pared by 5 bases and J by 1 base, with 5 bases of the junction left unmatched. The CDR3 length is 14 residues. In germline, CDR1 is SGHTA, CDR2 FQGNSA. The data were produced by immunoSEQ multiplex PCR, yet TCRdb's version contains in-frame clones alone and is incomplete. Here the sample spans roughly 370,000 clones, 90% being singletons. The sample was PBMCs. This TCR was sampled from a man in his forties with head and neck cancer. The rearrangement joins TRBV7-2 to TRBJ2-7, with 7 bases lining up with TRBD2. The CDR3, as DNA: TGTGCCAGCAGCCCCCGGGGGGAATCCTACGAGCAGTACTTC. The encoded protein is CASSPRGESYEQYF.